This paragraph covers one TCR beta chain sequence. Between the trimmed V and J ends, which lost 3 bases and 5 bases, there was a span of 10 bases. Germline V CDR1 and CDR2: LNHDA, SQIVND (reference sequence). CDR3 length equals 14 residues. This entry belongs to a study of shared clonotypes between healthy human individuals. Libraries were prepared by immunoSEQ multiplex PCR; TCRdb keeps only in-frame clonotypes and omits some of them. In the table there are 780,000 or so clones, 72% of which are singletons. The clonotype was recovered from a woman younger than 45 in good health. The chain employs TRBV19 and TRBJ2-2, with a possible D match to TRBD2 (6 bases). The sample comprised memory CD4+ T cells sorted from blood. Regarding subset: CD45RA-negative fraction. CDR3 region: CASSIREETGELFF. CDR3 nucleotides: TGTGCCAGTAGTATTAGGGAGGAGACCGGGGAGCTGTTTTTT.